The clone carrying this TCR beta chain was detected only a few times. Its antigen is not known. TCRdb called the RT-PCR reads again in MiXCR, with one record for every CDR3 protein. The table has some 600,000 distinct CDR3 sequences, about 14% seen once. The CDR3 totals 12 residues. Germline CDR1 and CDR2: MNHEY and SVGAGI. Trimming shortened V by 6 bases and J by 5 bases, and 11 bases separated the two germline ends. The data derive from a study of response to subunit inactivated influenza vaccine. Overall study results and limits: Few new T cells, the authors suggested, are recruited by each seasonal influenza vaccination.

The sample consisted of PBMCs from blood, taken about 14 days before vaccination. The chain joins TRBV6-5 to TRBJ2-7, with D maybe TRBD1 (6 bases). The receptor's source is a man aged 50 to 60 who received an inactivated influenza vaccine. The CDR3 DNA sequence: TGTGCCAGCAGCACAGGGCTAAACGAGCAGTACTTC. Its translation: CASSTGLNEQYF.